Listed below are T cell receptor beta chains from one sample, sequenced in a study of neurological immune-mediated disorders. In TCRdb, the 5' RACE reads were re-called with MiXCR into one record per CDR3 protein. The sample consists of under 70,000 distinct CDR3 sequences, roughly 5.6% of them appearing once. Source material: PBMCs. The receptors were gathered from a woman in her 30s with multiple sclerosis. CDR3s include the opening cysteine and the closing phenylalanine or tryptophan. A D gene is named only where the DNA matches it firmly. Not all rows give a size; the values are once, few, many and, for expanded clones, a class.

CDR3aa | CDR3nt | v_gene | d_gene | abundance | j_gene
CASSIDSGRSTDTQYF | TGTGCCAGCAGCATTGACAGCGGCCGAAGCACAGATACGCAGTATTTT | TRBV5-6 | - | many | TRBJ2-3
CASFGGYTDTQYF | TGTGCCAGCTTTGGGGGATACACAGATACGCAGTATTTT | TRBV7-9 | - | few | TRBJ2-3
CASSQEDSPAEKLFF | TGTGCCAGCAGCCAAGAGGACAGTCCAGCCGAAAAACTGTTTTTT | TRBV4-2 | - | many | TRBJ1-4
CASSFGPQANEQFF | TGCGCCAGCAGCTTCGGCCCTCAGGCGAATGAGCAGTTCTTC | TRBV5-1 | - | many | TRBJ2-1
CASRQRQDPTGELFF | TGTGCCAGCAGGCAAAGACAGGACCCCACCGGGGAGCTGTTTTTT | TRBV2 | - | many | TRBJ2-2
CSARRGDQPQNF | TGCAGTGCTAGAAGGGGGGATCAGCCCCAGAATTTT | TRBV20-1 | - | few | TRBJ1-5
CASSLAGEGWDTQYF | TGTGCCAGCAGTTTAGCGGGGGAAGGGTGGGATACGCAGTATTTT | TRBV12-3/TRBV12-4 | - | few | TRBJ2-3
CASSLRSQDPYNEQFF | TGTGCCAGCAGCTTACGTTCCCAGGACCCCTACAATGAGCAGTTCTTC | TRBV7-9 | - | many | TRBJ2-1
CASSLVTDTGELFF | TGTGCCAGCAGCTTAGTTACGGACACCGGGGAGCTGTTTTTT | TRBV7-2 | - | many | TRBJ2-2
CASSLGSLWYF | TGCGCCAGCAGCTTGGGATCTCTGTGGTACTTC | TRBV5-1 | - | - | TRBJ2-7
CASSLSDRGSLEAFF | TGTGCCAGCAGTTTAAGCGACAGGGGCTCCCTTGAAGCTTTCTTT | TRBV28 | TRBD1 | many | TRBJ1-1
CSASSRNSNQPQHF | TGCAGTGCTAGCTCGCGTAATAGCAATCAGCCCCAGCATTTT | TRBV20-1 | - | many | TRBJ1-5
CAISEVSPGGAYNSPLHF | TGTGCCATCAGTGAAGTCTCACCAGGGGGCGCCTATAATTCACCCCTCCACTTT | TRBV10-3 | TRBD1 | many | TRBJ1-6
CSARGARALQGADTEAFF | TGCAGTGCTAGGGGAGCCAGGGCGTTACAGGGGGCGGACACTGAAGCTTTCTTT | TRBV20-1 | TRBD1 | many | TRBJ1-1
CATSRDKGQTYEQYF | TGTGCCACCAGCAGAGACAAAGGTCAGACCTACGAGCAGTACTTC | TRBV15 | - | many | TRBJ2-7
CASSYWGNAGGGQETQYF | TGTGCCAGCAGTTACTGGGGAAACGCCGGGGGGGGCCAAGAGACCCAGTACTTC | TRBV6-5 | TRBD2 | many | TRBJ2-5
CASSQEGLAGSQDTQYF | TGCGCCAGCAGCCAAGAGGGACTAGCGGGGTCCCAAGATACGCAGTATTTT | TRBV4-1 | TRBD2 | many | TRBJ2-3
CSANGEATEAFF | TGCAGTGCAAATGGGGAGGCGACTGAAGCTTTCTTT | TRBV20-1 | - | few | TRBJ1-1
CASSHGDTGELFF | TGTGCCAGCAGCCATGGGGACACCGGGGAGCTGTTTTTT | TRBV3-1 | - | few | TRBJ2-2
CAISESKGNTGELFF | TGTGCCATCAGTGAGTCGAAGGGGAACACCGGGGAGCTGTTTTTT | TRBV10-3 | - | many | TRBJ2-2
CSARTSSLLEQYF | TGCAGTGCCCGGACTAGCTCCTTGCTAGAGCAGTACTTC | TRBV20-1 | TRBD2 | many | TRBJ2-7
CASSQLGGRGSSAEAFF | TGTGCCAGCAGCCAATTAGGGGGGAGGGGGTCCAGCGCTGAAGCTTTCTTT | TRBV3-1 | - | many | TRBJ1-1
CSAPPRGLGSPLNF | TGCAGTGCTCCTCCCAGGGGGCTAGGTTCACCCCTCAACTTT | TRBV20-1 | TRBD1 | - | TRBJ1-6
CASSFRRGINSPLNF | TGTGCCAGCAGTTTTCGTAGGGGGATAAATTCACCCCTCAACTTT | TRBV28 | - | many | TRBJ1-6
CASSPGRAEETQYF | TGCGCCAGCAGCCCTGGACGGGCAGAAGAGACCCAGTACTTC | TRBV5-1 | - | - | TRBJ2-5